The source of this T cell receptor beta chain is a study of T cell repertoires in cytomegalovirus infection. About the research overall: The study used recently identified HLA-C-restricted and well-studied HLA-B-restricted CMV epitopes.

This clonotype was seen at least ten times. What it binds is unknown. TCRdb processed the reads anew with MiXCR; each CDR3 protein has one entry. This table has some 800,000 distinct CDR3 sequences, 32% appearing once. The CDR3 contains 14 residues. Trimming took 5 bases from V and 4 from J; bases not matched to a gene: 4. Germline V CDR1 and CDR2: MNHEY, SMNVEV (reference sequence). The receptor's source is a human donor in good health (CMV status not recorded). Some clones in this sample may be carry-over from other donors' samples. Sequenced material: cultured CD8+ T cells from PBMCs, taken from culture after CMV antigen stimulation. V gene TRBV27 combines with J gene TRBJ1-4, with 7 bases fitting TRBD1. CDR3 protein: CASSPRGRNEKLFF. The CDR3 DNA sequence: TGTGCCAGCAGTCCAAGGGGGCGTAATGAAAAACTGTTTTTT.